Listed here are 3 T cell receptor beta chains from one sample, sequenced in a study of T cells after posttransplantation cyclophosphamide. TCRdb's copy holds only in-frame clones and misses some; the assay was immunoSEQ multiplex PCR. The sample lists some 19,000 clones; over 75% were seen once. Controls had myeloablative marrow grafts with methotrexate and calcineurin inhibitor, sampled at 1 year. The sequenced sample was PBMCs, obtained roughly 49 weeks after allogeneic stem cell transplant with calcineurin inhibitor and methotrexate. Source of these receptors: a female patient under 45 who received an allogeneic stem cell transplant from an unrelated donor, was CMV-positive, and had acute and chronic GVHD. Some T cells may have come from the graft donor.

The DNA for the CDR3 is TGTGCCAGCACTGGCATACAGGACCTCTCTGGGGCCAACGTCCTGACTTTC. Protein sequence: CASTGIQDLSGANVLTF. V and J are TRBV11-3 and TRBJ2-6; the D gene is possibly TRBD1 (5 bases). V lost 7 bases and J lost 0, with 16 bases in between. This CDR3 contains 17 residues. Germline V gene data show CDR1 as SGHNT and CDR2 as YENEEA.

V gene TRBV18 combines with J gene TRBJ2-3, with D tentatively TRBD2 (6 bases). The CDR3 is 14 residues long. Trimming stripped 0 bases from V and 4 bases from J, with 8 bases between. CDR1 and CDR2 (germline): KGHSH, LQKENI. CDR3: CASSPPTRADTQYF. The CDR3 DNA is TGTGCCAGCTCACCACCGACTAGAGCAGATACGCAGTATTTT.

The chain is built from TRBV6-5 and TRBJ2-3; TRBD2 agrees at 16 bases. Trimming took 6 bases from V and 7 from J; bases not matched to a gene: 4. The CDR3 is 15 amino acids. The germline V gene encodes CDR1 MNHEY and CDR2 SVGAGI. The CDR3 protein is CASSRGLAGGNTQYF. In DNA form, the CDR3 reads TGTGCCAGCAGCCGGGGACTAGCGGGGGGGAATACGCAGTATTTT.